Listed below are T cell receptor beta chains from one sample, sequenced in a study of graft-versus-host responses after intestinal transplantation. No antigens are known for them. Measured with immunoSEQ multiplex PCR; TCRdb has only the in-frame clones, and not every one. The sample shows roughly 110,000 clones, around 94% of them seen only once. The sample was unstimulated CD8+ T cells sorted from spleen or lymph node cells, taken before transplant. The receptor set was obtained from a human donor who was the organ donor for an intestinal transplant. CDR3s include the opening cysteine and the closing phenylalanine or tryptophan. The D gene is left open where the match is weak. Clone sizes are given selectively: once, few, many, or a class where the clone is expanded.

clone_size j_call d_call v_call cdr3_aa cdr3_nt
- TRBJ1-3 TRBD1 TRBV15 CATSRDRSSGNTIYF TGTGCCACCAGCAGGGACAGGAGCTCTGGAAACACCATATATTTT
- TRBJ1-6 - TRBV13 CASSPRTPANSPLHF TGTGCCAGCAGCCCGCGGACACCCGCGAATTCACCCCTCCACTTT
- TRBJ1-4 - TRBV5-4 CASSFEGNNEKLFF TGTGCCAGCAGCTTTGAGGGGAATAATGAAAAACTGTTTTTT
once TRBJ2-7 - TRBV7-9 CASSPGLYEQYF TGTGCCAGCAGCCCAGGCCTCTACGAGCAGTACTTC
- TRBJ1-1 TRBD1 TRBV29-1 CSVWTGGTEAFF TGCAGCGTTTGGACAGGGGGCACTGAAGCTTTCTTT
- TRBJ2-3 - TRBV7-7 CASSLIGTDTQYF TGTGCTAGCAGCTTAATAGGCACAGATACGCAGTATTTT
- TRBJ2-3 TRBD2 TRBV7-9 CASSLGTSGTDTQYF TGTGCCAGCAGCTTAGGGACTAGCGGGACAGATACGCAGTATTTT
few TRBJ1-1 - TRBV4-3 CASSQARGPEAFF TGCGCCAGCAGCCAAGCGCGGGGTCCTGAAGCTTTCTTT
- TRBJ2-3 - TRBV6-5 CASSYRGRDTQYF TGTGCCAGCAGTTACCGGGGGCGAGATACGCAGTATTTT
- TRBJ2-3 - TRBV9 CASSESSTDTQYF TGTGCCAGCAGCGAATCTAGCACAGATACGCAGTATTTT